The 21 T cell receptor beta chains in this list originate from one sample, sequenced in a study of cytomegalovirus exposure and HLA in healthy donors. Primers included in the PCR were 60 Vbeta and 13 Jbeta primers. Assay used: immunoSEQ multiplex PCR; TCRdb lists only in-frame clones, some missing. Here the sample spans some 160,000 clones, roughly 85% being singletons. The specimen was PBMCs. The receptors shown here come from a woman aged 40 to 49 in good health and CMV-seronegative.

The V gene is TRBV19, the J gene TRBJ2-4; no firm D call. V was shortened by 0 bases and J by 0 bases, with 12 bases between the two germline ends. The CDR3 totals 17 residues. Germline V lookup: CDR1 LNHDA, CDR2 SQIVND (reference sequence). The CDR3 loop is CASSIDPLVPAKNIQYF. The CDR3, as DNA: TGTGCCAGTAGTATAGATCCCCTAGTTCCAGCCAAAAACATTCAGTACTTC.

This chain uses TRBV5-1 with TRBJ2-1, with 9 nucleotides matching TRBD2. The germline V gene has CDR1 SGHRS and CDR2 YFSETQ. The CDR3 length is 17 residues. Unmatched junction bases numbered 8, after V lost 0 bases and J lost 4 bases. Here the CDR3 reads CASSLGFSGGPYNEQFF. For the CDR3, the DNA is TGCGCCAGCAGCTTGGGCTTTAGCGGGGGACCTTACAATGAGCAGTTCTTC.

This clone was counted between two and nine times. The J gene is TRBJ2-7, the V gene TRBV6-6, with D possibly matching TRBD1 (5 bases). Trimming removed 6 bases from V and 6 bases from J, with 18 bases in between. The CDR3 has 14 amino acids. CDR1 and CDR2 (germline): MNHNY, SVGAGI (reference sequence). CDR3 coding DNA: TGTGCCAGCAGGGAAACGGACACTGCCCCCGAGCAGTACTTC. Translating gives CASRETDTAPEQYF.

V and J are TRBV19 and TRBJ1-1; D gene unclear. Trimming took off 5 bases at V and 6 bases at J, with 22 bases between the two ends. Looked up from germline, CDR1 is LNHDA and CDR2 is SQIVND (reference sequence). This CDR3 has 16 amino acids. CDR3 region: CASSPARLPKDSEAFF. DNA of the CDR3: TGTGCCAGTAGTCCGGCGCGGCTGCCGAAAGATTCTGAAGCTTTCTTT.

The J gene is TRBJ1-2, the V gene TRBV25-1, with TRBD1 identical over 7 bases. CDR3 length: 16 residues. Trimming at V came to 1 base and at J to 7 bases, leaving 12 bases not matched to a gene. Germline V gene data show CDR1 as MGHDK and CDR2 as SYGVNS. The CDR3 is CASSELGTAGGVGYTF. The CDR3 DNA reads TGTGCCAGCAGTGAATTAGGGACAGCCGGAGGAGTTGGCTACACCTTC.

CDR3 loop: CASSQATGSTDTQYF. CDR3 in DNA: TGCGCCAGCAGCCAAGCCACAGGGAGCACAGATACGCAGTATTTT. V and J are TRBV4-1 and TRBJ2-3; a possible D gene is TRBD1 (6 bases). The CDR3 totals 15 residues. Per the germline V gene, CDR1 is MGHRA and CDR2 is YSYEKL. The V end was cut by 1 base, the J end by 0 bases, with 8 bases between.

The chain uses TRBV30 and TRBJ2-2; 12 bases align to TRBD2. V gave up 1 base and J gave up 7 bases; unmatched junction bases: 7. Germline lookup yields CDR1 GTSNPN and CDR2 SVGIG (reference sequence). The CDR3 contains 16 residues. This chain's CDR3 is CAWSAPSGRALGELFF. DNA of the CDR3: TGTGCCTGGAGTGCCCCTAGCGGGAGGGCCCTCGGGGAGCTGTTTTTT.

The rearrangement joins TRBV6-6 to TRBJ1-1; 7 bases map to TRBD1. This CDR3 is built from 16 residues. Germline assignment: CDR1 MNHNY and CDR2 SVGAGI (reference sequence). Trimming at V came to 6 bases and at J to 3 bases, leaving 13 bases not matched to a gene. The CDR3 here is CASRRQGSALDTEAFF. CDR3 sequence (DNA): TGTGCCAGCAGGCGACAGGGTTCGGCTTTGGACACTGAAGCTTTCTTT.

J is TRBJ1-1 and V is TRBV15; a weak D match, TRBD1 (6 bases). Per germline, CDR1 LNHNV and CDR2 YYDKDF (reference sequence). The CDR3 length is 14 residues. V gave up 8 bases and J gave up 5 bases, with 18 bases separating them. CDR3 residues: CATGGEIRGTEAFF. CDR3 sequence (DNA): TGTGCCACCGGGGGCGAAATACGCGGGACTGAAGCTTTCTTT.

The chain combines TRBV5-6 with TRBJ2-3, with TRBD2 identical over 8 bases. Germline V gives CDR1 SGHDT, CDR2 YYEEEE. V shed 4 bases, J shed 2 bases, and the junction held 9 bases outside the gene matches. There are 16 residues in the CDR3. The CDR3 here is CASSPAGTRYTDTQYF. The DNA of the CDR3 is TGTGCCAGCAGCCCCGCCGGGACTAGATACACAGATACGCAGTATTTT.

This clone was observed a few times. The chain carries TRBV5-6 and TRBJ2-7; no clear D. This CDR3 has 11 amino acids. Looked up from germline, CDR1 is SGHDT and CDR2 is YYEEEE. V gave up 4 bases and J gave up 0 bases, with 2 bases separating them. CDR3 sequence: CASSHSYEQYF. Here the CDR3 DNA reads TGTGCCAGCAGCCACTCCTACGAGCAGTACTTC.

V gene TRBV6-5 combines with J gene TRBJ1-2, with TRBD1 matching over 11 bases. Germline CDR1 reads MNHEY; CDR2 reads SVGAGI. There are 16 residues in the CDR3. Losses at the gene ends were 0 bases for V and 3 bases for J; bases not matched to a gene: 3. For the CDR3, the DNA is TGTGCCAGCAGTTACTCGGGGACAGGGGGAGACTATGGCTACACCTTC. As protein: CASSYSGTGGDYGYTF.

The J gene is TRBJ2-3, the V gene TRBV13; 12 bases map to TRBD2. The V segment lost 5 bases and the J segment 3 bases; nucleotides outside the gene matches: 12. The CDR3 covers 18 residues. From germline, CDR1 is PRHDT and CDR2 FYEKMQ (reference sequence). This chain's CDR3 is CASSIDILAGGLTDTQYF. CDR3 DNA: TGTGCCAGCAGCATAGATATACTAGCGGGGGGCTTGACAGATACGCAGTATTTT.

This clone was counted only a few times. The V call is TRBV29-1, the J call TRBJ1-1; perhaps TRBD1 as D (5 bases). The V gene lost 6 bases and the J gene lost 7 bases, with 12 bases spanning the gap. Germline V gene data show CDR1 as SQVTM and CDR2 as ANQGSEA. This CDR3 contains 11 residues. DNA of the CDR3: TGCAGCGTGCCAGGGTGGGGTGAAGCTTTCTTT. Encoded protein: CSVPGWGEAFF.

This chain joins TRBV7-9 and TRBJ1-1; 8 nucleotides align to TRBD1. J lost 6 bases, V lost 5 bases, and 2 bases had no gene match. In germline, CDR1 is SEHNR, CDR2 FQNEAQ (reference sequence). The CDR3 has 12 residues. CDR3 region: CASSLTGAEAFF. For the CDR3, the DNA is TGTGCCAGCAGCCTGACAGGGGCTGAAGCTTTCTTT.

The V and J genes are TRBV4-2 and TRBJ2-5, with TRBD2 matching 12 bases. The V segment lost 4 bases and the J segment 5 bases; nucleotides outside the gene matches: 8. The CDR3 contains 16 residues. The germline CDR1 and CDR2 sequences are LGHNA and YNFKEQ. The CDR3: CASSRGGLAGGETQYF. CDR3 DNA: TGTGCCAGCAGCCGGGGTGGGCTAGCGGGGGGGGAGACCCAGTACTTC.

With regard to this clone: Compared with germline, one end of the junction differs, possibly owing to a read error. The gene calls are TRBV5-1 and TRBJ1-2, with D uncertain. This CDR3 comprises 14 residues. Germline-derived CDR1 and CDR2 are SGHRS and YFSETQ. CDR3 sequence: CASSWEFSNSGYTF. As DNA, the CDR3 is TGCGCCAGCAGTTGGGAGTTTTCTAACTCTGGCTACACCTTC.

The V gene is TRBV2, the J gene TRBJ1-2, with 9 bases matching TRBD1. This CDR3 spans 14 amino acids. The ends lost 6 bases at V and 7 bases at J; junction bases unmatched: 9. Germline CDR1 and CDR2: SNHLY and FYNNEI. CDR3 loop: CASSRQGEGGGYTF. CDR3 DNA sequence: TGTGCCAGCAGCAGACAGGGGGAGGGAGGTGGCTACACCTTC.

This sequence joins TRBV5-1 and TRBJ2-3; 13 nucleotides match TRBD2. This CDR3 spans 16 amino acids. V shed 5 bases, J shed 8 bases, and the junction held 11 bases outside the gene matches. Germline V gives CDR1 SGHRS, CDR2 YFSETQ. As DNA, the CDR3 is TGCGCCAGCAGGCCCACTAGCGGGGGGGCCTTTGGTACGCAGTATTTT. Translated, it gives CASRPTSGGAFGTQYF.

The genes are TRBV19 and TRBJ2-7, with 11 bases aligning to TRBD2. Looked up from germline, CDR1 is LNHDA and CDR2 is SQIVND (reference sequence). CDR3 length equals 16 residues. The J segment lost 3 bases and the V segment lost 5 bases, leaving 9 bases of the junction unmatched. The CDR3 coding sequence is TGTGCCAGTAGTTTACTACTAGCGGGGGTCTTCTACGAGCAGTACTTC. This gives the protein CASSLLLAGVFYEQYF. Looking up the rest from reference TRBV19 and TRBJ2-7 gives the full variable domain: DGGITQSPKYLFRKEGQNVTLSCEQNLNHDAMYWYRQDPGQGLRLIYYSQIVNDFQKGDIAEGYSVSREKKESFPLTVTSAQKNPTAFYLCASSLLLAGVFYEQYFGPGTRLTVT.

The genes are TRBV2 and TRBJ2-5, with D possibly matching TRBD1 (6 bases). Looked up from germline, CDR1 is SNHLY and CDR2 is FYNNEI. V was pared by 7 bases and J by 7 bases, with 19 bases between. The CDR3 runs 14 residues. The CDR3 region is CASKGNRESGTQYF. CDR3 DNA: TGTGCCAGCAAAGGGAACAGGGAATCGGGGACCCAGTACTTC.